The 13 T cell receptor beta chains below come from one sample, sequenced in a study of human T cells and chemical hapten exposure. TCRdb analysed the RACE reads with MiXCR anew, one entry per CDR3 protein. Among 120,000 or so distinct CDR3 sequences listed, roughly 15% were seen once. Time point given: patch test 1, 2 weeks after DPC sensitization. Treatment: therapeutic diphenylcyclopropenone sensitization with weekly scalp DPC. Specimen: whole blood, collected in connection with sensitization to the hapten diphenylcyclopropenone (DPC). The receptors were sampled from a man between 18 and 29 years old with alopecia areata. Some clones in this sample may be carry-over from other donors' samples.

The chain is built from TRBV19 and TRBJ2-2; D unresolved. The CDR3 totals 14 residues. The ends were cut back, 7 bases at V and 5 bases at J, with 14 bases in the middle. Germline CDR1 LNHDA, CDR2 SQIVND (reference sequence). Here the CDR3 DNA reads TGTGCCAGTAACCCGGGCCCGTGGACCGGGGAGCTGTTTTTT. As protein: CASNPGPWTGELFF.

This clonotype has more than one count but fewer than ten. The V and J genes are TRBV20-1 and TRBJ2-2, with 9 bases fitting TRBD2. In germline, CDR1 is DFQATT, CDR2 SNEGSKA (reference sequence). After removal of 3 bases from V and 5 bases from J, the junction contained 4 bases not matched to a gene. CDR3 size: 14 residues. The chain's CDR3 is CSARGTSLTGELFF. For the CDR3, the DNA is TGCAGTGCTAGGGGGACTAGCTTAACCGGGGAGCTGTTTTTT.

The chain combines TRBV18 with TRBJ2-2; D is possibly TRBD2 (5 bases). The germline V and J ends were trimmed by 6 bases and 2 bases, with 13 bases remaining between them. The CDR3 runs to 15 residues. Germline lookup yields CDR1 KGHSH and CDR2 LQKENI. The DNA for the CDR3 is TGTGCCAGCTCGGAACTAGTAGCCAACACCGGGGAGCTGTTTTTT. Translating gives CASSELVANTGELFF.

This clonotype was counted between two and nine times. The chain employs TRBV24-1 and TRBJ2-1; perhaps TRBD1 as D (6 bases). Between the trimmed V and J ends, which lost 3 bases and 0 bases, there was a span of 20 bases. The germline V gene has CDR1 KGHDR and CDR2 SFDVKD. There are 19 residues in the CDR3. In nucleotides, the CDR3 is TGTGCCACCAGTGATCGGACAGCTAAACCGAGGAGCTCCTACAATGAGCAGTTCTTC. As protein: CATSDRTAKPRSSYNEQFF.

The V call is TRBV27, the J call TRBJ2-2; D may be TRBD1 (6 bases). CDR3 length: 16 residues. The ends were cut back, 7 bases at V and 1 base at J, with 16 bases in the middle. The germline CDR1 and CDR2 sequences are MNHEY and SMNVEV (reference sequence). CDR3: CASTPLDRLNTGELFF. The CDR3 DNA reads TGTGCCAGCACACCTCTCGACAGGCTGAACACCGGGGAGCTGTTTTTT.

This clonotype has more than one count but fewer than ten. The chain carries TRBV24-1 and TRBJ2-2, with D perhaps matching TRBD1 (5 bases). Germline V gene data show CDR1 as KGHDR and CDR2 as SFDVKD. V was pared by 3 bases and J by 6 bases, with 13 bases between. The length of the CDR3 is 15 residues. The CDR3 here is CATSDIGHGAGELFF. In DNA form, the CDR3 reads TGTGCCACCAGTGATATAGGACACGGCGCCGGGGAGCTGTTTTTT.

This clonotype was counted only a few times. The gene calls are TRBV9 and TRBJ2-3; 11 nucleotides agree with TRBD2. After removal of 4 bases from V and 8 bases from J, the junction contained 6 bases not matched to a gene. CDR3 length: 14 residues. CDR1 is SGDLS, CDR2 YYNGEE, per germline. CDR3 nucleotide sequence: TGTGCCAGCAGCCCGGGACTAGCGGTTGGTACGCAGTATTTT. This gives the protein CASSPGLAVGTQYF.

This clonotype showed up just a few times. This rearrangement joins TRBV29-1 to TRBJ2-5, with a weak D call TRBD2 (6 bases). V lost 6 bases and J lost 4, with 15 bases in between. The germline V gene encodes CDR1 SQVTM and CDR2 ANQGSEA. The CDR3 runs 13 residues. The CDR3 region has the DNA TGCAGCGTGCCGGGACTCCCTACAGAGACCCAGTACTTC. This encodes CSVPGLPTETQYF.

The gene calls are TRBV10-3 and TRBJ1-2; a possible D gene is TRBD1 (5 bases). The V and J ends lost 6 bases and 5 bases respectively, with 10 bases between them. The germline V gene has CDR1 ENHRY and CDR2 SYGVKD. The CDR3 extends over 12 amino acids. CDR3 sequence: CAIRLQGYGYTF. CDR3 coding DNA: TGTGCCATCAGGCTCCAGGGATATGGCTACACCTTC.

This clonotype was counted between two and nine times. The gene calls are TRBV7-2 and TRBJ2-3, with 13 bases lining up with TRBD2. CDR3 length: 20 amino acids. Germline CDR1 is SGHTA and CDR2 is FQGNSA. Trimming cost V 2 bases and J 0 bases; bases outside gene matches: 11. CDR3 sequence (DNA): TGTGCCAGCAGCTTAAGGCCTCCGGGACTAGCGGGGATGAGCACAGATACGCAGTATTTT. As protein: CASSLRPPGLAGMSTDTQYF.

The chain carries TRBV10-3 and TRBJ2-7; 8 nucleotides line up with TRBD1. This CDR3 is 14 amino acids long. Germline loops: CDR1 ENHRY, CDR2 SYGVKD. Trimming at V came to 11 bases and at J to 5 bases, leaving 14 bases not matched to a gene. The CDR3 is CAPRGQGADNEQYV. The CDR3 nucleotides are TGTGCCCCCAGGGGGCAGGGGGCTGACAACGAGCAGTACGTC.

This clonotype has just a few counts. The chain combines TRBV24-1 with TRBJ2-1; D is ambiguous. Germline V CDR1 and CDR2: KGHDR, SFDVKD. The CDR3 runs 12 residues. Trimming shortened V by 2 bases and J by 7 bases, and 5 bases separated the two germline ends. CDR3 region: CATSDSRNEQFF. In DNA form, the CDR3 reads TGTGCCACCAGTGATTCTAGAAATGAGCAGTTCTTC.

This clonotype appeared a few times. CDR3: CASSARQGESNTGELFF. DNA of the CDR3: TGTGCCAGCAGCGCCCGACAGGGCGAATCGAACACCGGGGAGCTGTTTTTT. The chain links TRBV7-6 to TRBJ2-2; TRBD1 agrees at 7 bases. The CDR3 has 17 amino acids. Losses at the gene ends were 5 bases for V and 0 bases for J; bases not matched to a gene: 9. CDR1 and CDR2 from the germline V gene are SGHVS and FNYEAQ.